These 5 T cell receptor beta chains were sequenced from one sample in a study of shared clonotypes between healthy human individuals. Libraries were prepared by immunoSEQ multiplex PCR; TCRdb keeps only in-frame clonotypes and omits some of them. This table has about 2.4 million clones, 80% to 95% appearing once. Source material: naive CD4+ T cells from PBMCs. Subset in this sample: CD45RA+ positively selected. Every receptor here comes from a man between 18 and 35 years old in good health. Some clones in this sample may be carry-over from other donors' samples.

The chain combines TRBV5-1 with TRBJ1-3, with 7 bases that match TRBD1. There are 15 residues in the CDR3. J was trimmed by 3 bases and V by 3 bases; bases with no gene match: 6. Germline-derived CDR1 and CDR2 are SGHRS and YFSETQ. The CDR3 DNA reads TGCGCCAGCAGCTCCAAGGGGGCAGATGGAAACACCATATATTTT. Translating it yields CASSSKGADGNTIYF.

In the case of this clone: Other nucleotide sequences from this sample produce the same CDR3. The V and J genes are TRBV7-9 and TRBJ2-2, with D possibly being TRBD1 (5 bases). The ends were cut back, 1 base at V and 6 bases at J, with 6 bases in the middle. Germline V gene data show CDR1 as SEHNR and CDR2 as FQNEAQ (reference sequence). The CDR3 sequence is 13 residues long. This chain's CDR3 is CASSLVGAGELFF. The CDR3 coding sequence is TGTGCCAGCAGCTTAGTAGGGGCCGGGGAGCTGTTTTTT.

The chain carries TRBV30 and TRBJ2-6, with D maybe TRBD1 (6 bases). Trimming took off 2 bases at V and 2 bases at J, with 10 bases between the two ends. CDR1 and CDR2 from the germline V gene are GTSNPN and SVGIG (reference sequence). This CDR3 is built from 15 residues. In DNA, the CDR3 is TGTGCCTGGAGTCGGGCAGGGGCTGGGGCCAACGTCCTGACTTTC. It specifies CAWSRAGAGANVLTF. The full variable domain, rest sourced from reference TRBV30 and TRBJ2-6, is SQTIHQWPATLVQPVGSPLSLECTVEGTSNPNLYWYRQAAGRGLQLLFYSVGIGQISSEVPQNLSASRPQDRQFILSSKKLLLSDSGFYLCAWSRAGAGANVLTFGAGSRLTVL.

The chain carries TRBV19 and TRBJ1-3, with a possible D match to TRBD1 (5 bases). Trimming stripped 10 bases from V and 1 base from J, with 8 bases between. Germline CDR1 and CDR2: LNHDA and SQIVND (reference sequence). This CDR3 comprises 12 residues. CDR3 sequence (DNA): TGTGCCACAGGGATATCTGGAAACACCATATATTTT. Translation gives CATGISGNTIYF.

Notes on this clone: This sample includes further DNA sequences coding for the same CDR3. The V and J genes are TRBV28 and TRBJ2-1; TRBD2 aligns across 11 bases. The CDR3 totals 16 residues. CDR1 MDHEN and CDR2 SYDVKM come from the germline V gene. After removal of 4 bases from V and 4 bases from J, the junction contained 6 bases not matched to a gene. Here the CDR3 DNA reads TGTGCCAGCAGTTCACCTATAGCGGGAGGGTACAATGAGCAGTTCTTC. Protein sequence: CASSSPIAGGYNEQFF.